Below, one T cell receptor beta chain is given with its context. Isolated RNA was reverse transcribed in full, so expressed TCRB transcripts were sequenced. The protocol was immunoSEQ multiplex PCR, while the TCRdb copy is restricted to in-frame clones and leaves out a portion. The profile covers hundreds of thousands of clones, with about 29% appearing a single time and more than 0.055% taken by the ten largest. This sample is drawn from a study of beta chain features in type 1 diabetes. Germline loops: CDR1 ENHRY, CDR2 SYGVKD. V shed 8 bases and J 0 bases; nucleotides not matched to a gene: 10. The CDR3 contains 16 residues.

This clonotype originated in a man between 18 and 35 years old in good health. Sequencing was performed on naive CD4+ T cells from blood. The gene calls are TRBV10-3 and TRBJ2-3; TRBD1 aligns across 8 bases. The CDR3 nucleotides read TGTGCCATCGACAGGGGTCCCCCCTTGAGCACAGATACGCAGTATTTT. It yields the protein CAIDRGPPLSTDTQYF.